Here is one T cell receptor beta chain with its context. The antigen is not known. The data stem from a study of T cell responses to AZD1222 COVID-19 vaccine. Study-level information: Investigators merged groups given second doses at roughly 4 or roughly 12 weeks.

Study-wide findings and caveats: Spike-specific TCR breadth and depth were elevated following two AZD1222 doses. Repertoires were obtained only post-peak T cell response. Clonal diversity may have been underestimated in mostly white British donors.

Profiled with immunoSEQ multiplex PCR; TCRdb holds only in-frame clones, not every one. There are approximately 100,000 clones in the sample; 90% to 95% occur only once, and around 4.3% lies in the top ten. V lost 2 bases to trimming and J lost 0 bases, with 11 bases between them. The germline CDR1 and CDR2 sequences are MNHEY and SVGAGI. The CDR3 contains 16 residues. The TCR originated in an adult in good health. The sequencing used peripheral blood, collected on day 0 of AZD1222 vaccination. The chain has TRBV6-5 and TRBJ1-3; D ambiguous. The CDR3 loop reads CASSYGLPSSGNTIYF. CDR3 sequence (DNA): TGTGCCAGCAGTTACGGACTCCCTAGCTCTGGAAACACCATATATTTT.